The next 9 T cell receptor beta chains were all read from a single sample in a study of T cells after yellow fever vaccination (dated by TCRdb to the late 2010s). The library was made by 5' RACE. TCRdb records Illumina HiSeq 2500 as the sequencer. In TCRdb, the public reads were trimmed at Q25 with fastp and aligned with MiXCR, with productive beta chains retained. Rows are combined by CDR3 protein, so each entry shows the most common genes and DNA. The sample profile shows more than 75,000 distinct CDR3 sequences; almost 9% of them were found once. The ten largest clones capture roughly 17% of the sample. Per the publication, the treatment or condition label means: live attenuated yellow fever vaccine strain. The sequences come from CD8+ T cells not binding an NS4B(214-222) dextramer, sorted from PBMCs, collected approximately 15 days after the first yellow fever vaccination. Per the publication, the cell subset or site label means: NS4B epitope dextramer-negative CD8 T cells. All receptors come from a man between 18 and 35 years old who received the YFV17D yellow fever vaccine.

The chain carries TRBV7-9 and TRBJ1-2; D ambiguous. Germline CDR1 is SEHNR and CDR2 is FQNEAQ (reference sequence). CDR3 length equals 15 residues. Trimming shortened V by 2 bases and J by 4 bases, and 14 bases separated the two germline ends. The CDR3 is CASSLTGMRPYGYTF. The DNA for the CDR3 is TGTGCCAGCAGCTTAACGGGTATGCGGCCCTATGGCTACACCTTC.

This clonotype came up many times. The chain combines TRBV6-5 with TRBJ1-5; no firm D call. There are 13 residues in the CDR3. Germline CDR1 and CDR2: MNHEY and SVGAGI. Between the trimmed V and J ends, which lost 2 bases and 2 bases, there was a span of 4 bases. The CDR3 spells CASSYRGNQPQHF. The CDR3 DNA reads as TGTGCCAGCAGTTACAGGGGCAATCAGCCCCAGCATTTT.

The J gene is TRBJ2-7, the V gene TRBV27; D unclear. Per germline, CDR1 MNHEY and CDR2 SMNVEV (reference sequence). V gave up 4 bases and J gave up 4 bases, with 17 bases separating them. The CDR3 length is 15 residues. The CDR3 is CASSSLLLEEYEQYF. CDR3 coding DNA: TGTGCCAGCAGTTCCCTCCTTCTAGAAGAATACGAGCAGTACTTC.

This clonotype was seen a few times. This CDR3 reads CASSLTQGDTEAFF. DNA for the CDR3: TGTGCCAGCAGTCTAACTCAGGGGGACACTGAAGCTTTCTTT. The chain joins TRBV12-3 or TRBV12-4 to TRBJ1-1; 7 bases map to TRBD1. The CDR3 extends over 14 amino acids. J gave up 3 bases and V 5 bases, and 6 bases lay outside the gene matches.

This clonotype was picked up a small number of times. Here the CDR3 DNA reads TGTGCCAGCAGCTTAGAATCCGGGCCCATTGAGACCCAGTACTTC. Translating gives CASSLESGPIETQYF. This chain links TRBV7-6 with TRBJ2-5; D gene ambiguous. There are 15 residues in the CDR3. The germline CDR1 and CDR2 sequences are SGHVS and FNYEAQ. The V end was cut by 1 base, the J end by 5 bases, with 14 bases between.

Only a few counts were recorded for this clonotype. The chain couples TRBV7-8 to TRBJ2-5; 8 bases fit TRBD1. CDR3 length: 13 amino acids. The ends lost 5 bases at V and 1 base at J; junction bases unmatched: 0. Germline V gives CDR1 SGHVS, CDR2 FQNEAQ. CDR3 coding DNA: TGTGCCAGCAGCGACAGGGGCCAAGAGACCCAGTACTTC. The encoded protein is CASSDRGQETQYF.

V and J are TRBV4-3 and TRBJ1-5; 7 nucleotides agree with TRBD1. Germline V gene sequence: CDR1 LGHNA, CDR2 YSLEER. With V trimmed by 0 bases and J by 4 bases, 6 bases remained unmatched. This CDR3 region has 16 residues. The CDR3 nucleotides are TGCGCCAGCAGCCAAGATAGGGGGCCCCTAAATCAGCCCCAGCATTTT. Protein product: CASSQDRGPLNQPQHF.

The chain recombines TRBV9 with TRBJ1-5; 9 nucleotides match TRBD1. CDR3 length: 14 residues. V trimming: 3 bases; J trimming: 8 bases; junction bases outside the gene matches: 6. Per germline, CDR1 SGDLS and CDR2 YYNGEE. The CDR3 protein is CASSATGGGEPQHF. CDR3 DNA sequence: TGTGCCAGCAGCGCAACAGGGGGCGGGGAGCCCCAGCATTTT.

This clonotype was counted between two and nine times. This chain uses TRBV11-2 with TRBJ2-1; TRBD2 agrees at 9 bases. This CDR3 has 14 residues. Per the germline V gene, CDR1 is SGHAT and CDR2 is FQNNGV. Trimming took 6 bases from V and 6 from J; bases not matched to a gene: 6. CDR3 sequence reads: CASRRGGLSNEQFF. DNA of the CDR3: TGTGCCAGCAGGCGGGGGGGCCTCTCCAATGAGCAGTTCTTC.